This TCR beta chain was found in a study of OX40 agonist ivuxolimab in advanced cancers. About the study: Three dose-escalation patients had partial responses: one with hepatocellular carcinoma and two with cutaneous melanoma.

The CDR3 loop spans 13 amino acids. CDR1 GTSNPN and CDR2 SVGIG come from the germline V gene (reference sequence). V shed 0 bases, J shed 9 bases, and the junction held 4 bases outside the gene matches. The study sampled blood at baseline, cycle 4 day 1, and cycle 7 day 1. This clone was observed a single time. Antigen specificity is unknown. Clones were sequenced by immunoSEQ multiplex PCR, and TCRdb holds only the in-frame ones, with some missing. The sample carries approximately 70,000 clones, around nine tenths recorded once. Study conclusions and caveats: Expansion of clones was among the lowest in partial responders at 0.1-3.0 mg/kg. Clonal expansion from baseline to week 6 occurred in both CD4+ and CD8+ T cells.

The material sequenced was CD4+ or CD8+ T cells sorted from blood, taken in a trial of the OX40 agonist ivuxolimab. The sequence derives from an adult with an advanced solid tumor such as melanoma, head and neck, liver or kidney cancer. This chain uses TRBV30 with TRBJ2-1; 8 nucleotides align to TRBD2. The CDR3 DNA sequence: TGTGCCTGGAGTGTACGGCGGGAGGCTGAGCAGTTCTTC. It codes for CAWSVRREAEQFF.